This TCR beta chain emerged from a study of cytomegalovirus exposure and HLA in healthy donors. Germline V gives CDR1 SNHLY, CDR2 FYNNEI. The junction had 6 bases not matched to a gene; V was cut back by 7 bases and J by 0 bases. CDR3 length: 15 residues. PCR primers comprised 60 Vbeta and 13 Jbeta primers. The method was immunoSEQ multiplex PCR; TCRdb's version includes in-frame clones alone and lacks a portion of them. The profile shows some 120,000 clones, 70% to 80% of them singletons. Sequencing used PBMCs. This chain uses TRBV2 with TRBJ2-1; 7 positions agree with TRBD2. The TCR comes from a middle-aged man in good health and CMV-seropositive. The CDR3 protein is CASNRAGSSYNEQFF. The CDR3 region has the DNA TGTGCCAGCAACCGAGCGGGGAGCTCCTACAATGAGCAGTTCTTC.